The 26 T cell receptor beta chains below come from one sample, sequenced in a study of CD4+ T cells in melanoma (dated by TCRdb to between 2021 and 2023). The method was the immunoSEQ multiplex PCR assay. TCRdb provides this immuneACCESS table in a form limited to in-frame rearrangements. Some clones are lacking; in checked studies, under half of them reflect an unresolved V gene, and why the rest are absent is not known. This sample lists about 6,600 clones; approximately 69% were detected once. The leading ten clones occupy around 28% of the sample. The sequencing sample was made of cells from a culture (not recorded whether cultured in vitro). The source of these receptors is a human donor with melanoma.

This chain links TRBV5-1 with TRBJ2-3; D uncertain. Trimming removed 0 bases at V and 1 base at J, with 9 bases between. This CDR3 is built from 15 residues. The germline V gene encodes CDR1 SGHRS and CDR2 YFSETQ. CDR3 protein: CASSLGSHGTDTQYF. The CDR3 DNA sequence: TGCGCCAGCAGCTTGGGGTCACACGGCACAGATACGCAGTATTTT.

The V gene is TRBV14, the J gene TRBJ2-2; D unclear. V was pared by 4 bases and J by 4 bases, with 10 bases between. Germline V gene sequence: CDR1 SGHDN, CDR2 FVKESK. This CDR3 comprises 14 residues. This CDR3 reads CASSPSVFTGELFF. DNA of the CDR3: TGTGCCAGCAGCCCTTCAGTCTTCACCGGGGAGCTGTTTTTT.

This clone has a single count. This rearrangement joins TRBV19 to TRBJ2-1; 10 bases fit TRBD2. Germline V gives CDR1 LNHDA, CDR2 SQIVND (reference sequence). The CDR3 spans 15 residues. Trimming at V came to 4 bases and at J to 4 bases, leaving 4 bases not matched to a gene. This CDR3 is CASSSTSGEYNEQFF. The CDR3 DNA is TGTGCCAGTAGTAGTACTAGCGGGGAGTACAATGAGCAGTTCTTC.

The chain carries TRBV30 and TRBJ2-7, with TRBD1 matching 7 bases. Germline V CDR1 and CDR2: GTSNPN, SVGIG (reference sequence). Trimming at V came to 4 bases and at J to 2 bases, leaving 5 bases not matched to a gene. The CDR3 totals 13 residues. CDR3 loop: CAWIGTGAYEQYF. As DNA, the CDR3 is TGTGCCTGGATAGGTACAGGGGCCTACGAGCAGTACTTC.

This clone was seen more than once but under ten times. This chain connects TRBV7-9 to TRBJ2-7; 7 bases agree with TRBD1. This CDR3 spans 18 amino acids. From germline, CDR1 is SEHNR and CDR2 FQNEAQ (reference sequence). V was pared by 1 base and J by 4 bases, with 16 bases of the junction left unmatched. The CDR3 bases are TGTGCCAGCAGCTTAGGCGAATCCGCGGACAGGCTTAGATACGAGCAGTACTTC. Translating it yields CASSLGESADRLRYEQYF.

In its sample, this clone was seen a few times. DNA of the CDR3: TGTGCCACCAGCAGAGATGGGCGGAACACTGAAGCTTTCTTT. Its protein product is CATSRDGRNTEAFF. The chain employs TRBV15 and TRBJ1-1, with no clear D. V was shortened by 0 bases and J by 1 base, with 6 bases between the two germline ends. The CDR3 consists of 14 residues. Germline V CDR1 and CDR2: LNHNV, YYDKDF (reference sequence).

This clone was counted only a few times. This CDR3 reads CASSPQAPELSNQPQHF. The DNA of the CDR3 is TGTGCCAGCTCACCACAGGCGCCTGAACTTAGCAATCAGCCCCAGCATTTT. The chain links TRBV18 to TRBJ1-5; D not certain. The CDR3 is made up of 17 amino acids. The germline V gene has CDR1 KGHSH and CDR2 LQKENI. V was clipped by 1 base and J by 0 bases, with 13 bases between them.

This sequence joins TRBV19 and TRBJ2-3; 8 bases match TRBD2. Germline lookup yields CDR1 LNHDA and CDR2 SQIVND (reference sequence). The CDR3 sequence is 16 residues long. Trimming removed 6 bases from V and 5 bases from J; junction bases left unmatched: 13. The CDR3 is CASSNSAGGPIDTQYF. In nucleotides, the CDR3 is TGTGCCAGTAGCAACTCCGCGGGGGGCCCGATAGATACGCAGTATTTT. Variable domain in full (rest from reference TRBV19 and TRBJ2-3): DGGITQSPKYLFRKEGQNVTLSCEQNLNHDAMYWYRQDPGQGLRLIYYSQIVNDFQKGDIAEGYSVSREKKESFPLTVTSAQKNPTAFYLCASSNSAGGPIDTQYFGPGTRLTVL.

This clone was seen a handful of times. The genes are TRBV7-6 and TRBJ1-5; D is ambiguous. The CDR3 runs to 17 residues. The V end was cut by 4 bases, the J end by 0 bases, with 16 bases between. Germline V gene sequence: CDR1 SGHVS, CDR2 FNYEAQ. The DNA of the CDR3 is TGTGCCAGCAGCTCCAGAGGTGGCCAGGATAGCAATCAGCCCCAGCATTTT. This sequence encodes CASSSRGGQDSNQPQHF.

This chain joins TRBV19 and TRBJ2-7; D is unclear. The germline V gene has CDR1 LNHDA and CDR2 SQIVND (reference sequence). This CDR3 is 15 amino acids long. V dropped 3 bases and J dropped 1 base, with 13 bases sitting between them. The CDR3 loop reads CASSMSLYASYEQYF. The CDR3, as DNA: TGTGCCAGTAGTATGAGCTTATACGCTTCCTACGAGCAGTACTTC.

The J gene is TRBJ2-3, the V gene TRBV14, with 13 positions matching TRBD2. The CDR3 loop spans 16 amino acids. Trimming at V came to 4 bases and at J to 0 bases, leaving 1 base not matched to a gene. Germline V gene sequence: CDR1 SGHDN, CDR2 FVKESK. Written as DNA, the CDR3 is TGTGCCAGCAGCCCACTAGCGGGGGGGAGCACAGATACGCAGTATTTT. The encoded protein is CASSPLAGGSTDTQYF.

In DNA form, the CDR3 reads TGTGCCAGCAGTCCCAACCGGACAGGAGGTTTGAACTATGGCTACACCTTC. This encodes CASSPNRTGGLNYGYTF. The V and J genes are TRBV28 and TRBJ1-2; 7 nucleotides line up with TRBD1. The ends lost 5 bases at V and 2 bases at J; junction bases unmatched: 14. The CDR3 covers 17 residues. Per germline, CDR1 MDHEN and CDR2 SYDVKM.

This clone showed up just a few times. CDR3 protein: CASSLTLAGATDTQYF. The CDR3 nucleotides read TGCGCCAGCAGCTTAACACTAGCGGGGGCCACAGATACGCAGTATTTT. This rearrangement joins TRBV5-1 to TRBJ2-3; the match to TRBD2 covers 11 bases. Germline loops: CDR1 SGHRS, CDR2 YFSETQ. CDR3 size: 16 residues. V gave up 2 bases and J gave up 2 bases; unmatched junction bases: 4. The full variable domain, its missing parts supplied by reference TRBV5-1 and TRBJ2-3, is KAGVTQTPRYLIKTRGQQVTLSCSPISGHRSVSWYQQTPGQGLQFLFEYFSETQRNKGNFPGRFSGRQFSNSRSEMNVSTLELGDSALYLCASSLTLAGATDTQYFGPGTRLTVL.

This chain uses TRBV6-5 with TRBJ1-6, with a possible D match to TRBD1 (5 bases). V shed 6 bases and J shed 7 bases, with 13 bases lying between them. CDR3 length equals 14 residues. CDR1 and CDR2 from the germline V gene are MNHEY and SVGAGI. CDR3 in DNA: TGTGCCAGCAGCAGAGGGGCGCCGAATTCACCCCTCCACTTT. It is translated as CASSRGAPNSPLHF.

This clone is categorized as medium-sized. The CDR3 sequence is CATSTRTESNQPQHF. CDR3 sequence (DNA): TGTGCCACCAGCACTAGGACGGAAAGCAATCAGCCCCAGCATTTT. The chain couples TRBV15 to TRBJ1-5; D remains unclear. CDR1 is LNHNV and CDR2 is YYDKDF in the germline V gene (reference sequence). V dropped 4 bases and J dropped 1 base, with 11 bases sitting between them. CDR3 length: 15 residues.

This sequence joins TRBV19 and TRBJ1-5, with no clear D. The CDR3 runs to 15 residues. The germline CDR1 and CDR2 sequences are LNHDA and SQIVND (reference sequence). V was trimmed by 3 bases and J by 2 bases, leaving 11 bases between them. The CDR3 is CASSMGQHGNQPQHF. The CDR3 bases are TGTGCCAGTAGTATGGGCCAGCATGGCAATCAGCCCCAGCATTTT.

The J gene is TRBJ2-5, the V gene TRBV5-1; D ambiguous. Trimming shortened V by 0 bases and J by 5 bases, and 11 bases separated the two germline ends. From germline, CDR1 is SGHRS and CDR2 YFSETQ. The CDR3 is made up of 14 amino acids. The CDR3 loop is CASSLDGRAETQYF. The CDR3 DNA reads TGCGCCAGCAGCTTGGATGGCCGAGCGGAGACCCAGTACTTC. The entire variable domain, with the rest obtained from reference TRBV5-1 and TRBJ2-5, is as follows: KAGVTQTPRYLIKTRGQQVTLSCSPISGHRSVSWYQQTPGQGLQFLFEYFSETQRNKGNFPGRFSGRQFSNSRSEMNVSTLELGDSALYLCASSLDGRAETQYFGPGTRLLVL.

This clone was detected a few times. As DNA, the CDR3 is TGTGCCAGCAGCTTAGGACTAGCGGGGGGAGAGACCCAGTACTTC. Protein sequence: CASSLGLAGGETQYF. V gene TRBV11-2 combines with J gene TRBJ2-5; 13 bases fit TRBD2. The CDR3 runs 15 residues. V lost 1 base and J lost 4; bases outside the gene matches: 0. Germline CDR1 and CDR2: SGHAT and FQNNGV.

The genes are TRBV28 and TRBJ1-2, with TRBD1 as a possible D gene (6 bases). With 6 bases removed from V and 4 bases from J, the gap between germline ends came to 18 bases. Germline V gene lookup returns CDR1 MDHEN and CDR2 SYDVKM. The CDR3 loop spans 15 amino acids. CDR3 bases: TGTGCCAGCAGCTCCGCTCAGGACAGCCTCTATGGCTACACCTTC. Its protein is CASSSAQDSLYGYTF.

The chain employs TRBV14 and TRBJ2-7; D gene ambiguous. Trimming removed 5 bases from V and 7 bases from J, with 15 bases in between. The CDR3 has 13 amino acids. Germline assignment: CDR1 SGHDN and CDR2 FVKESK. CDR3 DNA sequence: TGTGCCAGCAGCATATCACCAAAAAGTGAGCAGTACTTC. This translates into CASSISPKSEQYF.

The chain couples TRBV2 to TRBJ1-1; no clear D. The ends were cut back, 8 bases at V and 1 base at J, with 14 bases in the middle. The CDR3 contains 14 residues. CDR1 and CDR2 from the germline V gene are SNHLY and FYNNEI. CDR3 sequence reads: CASAVGSWNTEAFF. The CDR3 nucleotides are TGTGCCAGCGCCGTGGGGAGCTGGAACACTGAAGCTTTCTTT.

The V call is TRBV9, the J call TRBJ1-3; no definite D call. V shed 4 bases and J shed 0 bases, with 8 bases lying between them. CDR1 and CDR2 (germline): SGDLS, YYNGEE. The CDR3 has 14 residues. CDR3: CASSPADSGNTIYF. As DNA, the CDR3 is TGTGCCAGCAGCCCAGCAGACTCTGGAAACACCATATATTTT.

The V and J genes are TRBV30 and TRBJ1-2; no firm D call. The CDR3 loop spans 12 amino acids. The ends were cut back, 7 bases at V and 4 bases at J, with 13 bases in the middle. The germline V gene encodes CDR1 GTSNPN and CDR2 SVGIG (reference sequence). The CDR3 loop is CASLTGPYGYTF. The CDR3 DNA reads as TGTGCCTCGTTGACCGGGCCCTATGGCTACACCTTC.

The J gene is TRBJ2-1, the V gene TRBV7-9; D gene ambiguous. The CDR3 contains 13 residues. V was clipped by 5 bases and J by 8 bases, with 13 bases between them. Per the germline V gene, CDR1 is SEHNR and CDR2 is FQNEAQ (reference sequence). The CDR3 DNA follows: TGTGCCAGCAGCCACCCGATGGGCGATGAGCAGTTCTTC. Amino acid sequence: CASSHPMGDEQFF.

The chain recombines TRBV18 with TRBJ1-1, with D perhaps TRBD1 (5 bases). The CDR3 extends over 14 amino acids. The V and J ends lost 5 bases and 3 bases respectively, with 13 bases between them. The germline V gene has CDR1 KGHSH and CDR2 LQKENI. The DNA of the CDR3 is TGTGCCAGCTCAGAGGGGCCTGGTGACACTGAAGCTTTCTTT. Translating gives CASSEGPGDTEAFF.

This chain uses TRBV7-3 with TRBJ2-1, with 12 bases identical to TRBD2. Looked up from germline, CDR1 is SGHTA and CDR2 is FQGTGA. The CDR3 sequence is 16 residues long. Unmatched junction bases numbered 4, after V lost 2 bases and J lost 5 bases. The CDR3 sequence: CASSLSGLAGHNEQFF. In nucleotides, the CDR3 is TGTGCCAGCAGCTTATCCGGACTAGCGGGGCACAATGAGCAGTTCTTC.